This record concerns one TCR beta chain sequence. The assay was immunoSEQ multiplex PCR, and TCRdb's table has in-frame clones only and misses some. The sample has 150,000 to 200,000 clones; roughly 90% are singletons. This sample stems from a study of blood T cell repertoires in COVID-19. Germline V gene lookup returns CDR1 KGHSH and CDR2 LQKENI. Trimming removed 2 bases at V and 4 bases at J, with 18 bases between. The CDR3 consists of 17 residues. Sample: PBMCs or T cells enriched from blood (not recorded which). This clonotype was obtained from a woman between 50 and 59 years old who had recovered from COVID-19. This chain links TRBV18 with TRBJ1-3; D unclear. CDR3 in DNA: TGTGCCAGCTCACCAACCAGGCAGCAGGCCTCCGGAAACACCATATATTTT. This translates into CASSPTRQQASGNTIYF.